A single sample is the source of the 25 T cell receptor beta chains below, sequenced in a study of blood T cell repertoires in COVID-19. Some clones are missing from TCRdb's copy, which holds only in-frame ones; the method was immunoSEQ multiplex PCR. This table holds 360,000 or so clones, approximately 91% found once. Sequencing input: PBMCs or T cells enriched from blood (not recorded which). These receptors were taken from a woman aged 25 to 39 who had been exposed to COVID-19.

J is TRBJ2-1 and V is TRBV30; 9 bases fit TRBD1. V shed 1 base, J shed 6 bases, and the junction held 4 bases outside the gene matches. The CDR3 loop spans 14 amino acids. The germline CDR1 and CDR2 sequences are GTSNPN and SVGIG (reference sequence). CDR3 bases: TGTGCCTGGAGTGGGGGGACAGGGTCCAATGAGCAGTTCTTC. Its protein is CAWSGGTGSNEQFF.

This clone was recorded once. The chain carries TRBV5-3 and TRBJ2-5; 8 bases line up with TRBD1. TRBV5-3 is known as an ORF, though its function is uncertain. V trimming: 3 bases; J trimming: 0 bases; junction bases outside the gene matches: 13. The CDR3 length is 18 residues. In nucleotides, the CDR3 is TGTGCCAGAAGCTGGACAGGGCGATACTACCTGTACCAAGAGACCCAGTACTTC. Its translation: CARSWTGRYYLYQETQYF.

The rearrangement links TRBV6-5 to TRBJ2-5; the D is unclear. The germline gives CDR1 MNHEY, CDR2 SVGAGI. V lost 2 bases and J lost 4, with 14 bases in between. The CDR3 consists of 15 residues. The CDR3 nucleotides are TGTGCCAGCAGTTACAACCCCGATATAGTAGAGACCCAGTACTTC. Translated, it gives CASSYNPDIVETQYF.

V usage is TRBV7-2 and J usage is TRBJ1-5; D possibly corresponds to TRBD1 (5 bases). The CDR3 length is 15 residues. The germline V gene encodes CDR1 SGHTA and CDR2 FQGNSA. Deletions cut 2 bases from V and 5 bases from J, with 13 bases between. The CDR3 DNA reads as TGTGCCAGCAGCTTAAGTGGGGGAGGCCATCAGCCCCAGCATTTT. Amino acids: CASSLSGGGHQPQHF.

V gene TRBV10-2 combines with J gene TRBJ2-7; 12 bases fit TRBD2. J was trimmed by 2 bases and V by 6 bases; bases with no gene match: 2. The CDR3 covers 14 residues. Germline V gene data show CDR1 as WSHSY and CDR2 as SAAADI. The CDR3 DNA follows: TGCGCCAGCAGGACTAGCGGGGGACCCTACGAGCAGTACTTC. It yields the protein CASRTSGGPYEQYF.

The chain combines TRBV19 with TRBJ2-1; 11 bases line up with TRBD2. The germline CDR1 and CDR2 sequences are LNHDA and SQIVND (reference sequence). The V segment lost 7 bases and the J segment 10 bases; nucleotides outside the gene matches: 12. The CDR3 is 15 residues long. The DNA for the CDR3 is TGTGCCAGTAAAAGTGGAGGACTAGCGGGTTACGAGCAGTTCTTC. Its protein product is CASKSGGLAGYEQFF.

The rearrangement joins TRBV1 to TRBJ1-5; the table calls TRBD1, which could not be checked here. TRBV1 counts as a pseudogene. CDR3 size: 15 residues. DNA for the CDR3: TGCACCAGCAGCCGACAGGGATACGGCAATCAGCCCCAGCATTTT. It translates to CTSSRQGYGNQPQHF.

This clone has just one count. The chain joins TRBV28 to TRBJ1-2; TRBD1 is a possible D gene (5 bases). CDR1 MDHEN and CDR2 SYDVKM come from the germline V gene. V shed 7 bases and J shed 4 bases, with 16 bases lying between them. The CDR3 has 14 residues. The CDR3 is CASTSPGGGYGYTF. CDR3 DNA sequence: TGTGCCAGCACCTCCCCCGGGGGGGGCTATGGCTACACCTTC.

Here the CDR3 DNA reads TGTGCCTTGGACAGGGGGCATGGAAACACCATATATTTT. Translated: CALDRGHGNTIYF. This chain links TRBV30 with TRBJ1-3; TRBD1 matches 11 bases. V was pared by 7 bases and J by 3 bases, with 2 bases of the junction left unmatched. The CDR3 totals 13 residues. CDR1 and CDR2 from the germline V gene are GTSNPN and SVGIG (reference sequence).

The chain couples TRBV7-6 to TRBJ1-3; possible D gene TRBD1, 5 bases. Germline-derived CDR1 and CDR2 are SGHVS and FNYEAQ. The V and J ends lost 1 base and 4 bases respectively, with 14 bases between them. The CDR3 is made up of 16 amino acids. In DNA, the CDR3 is TGTGCCAGCAGCTTAGGCCAGGGCATGGGGGGAAACACCATATATTTT. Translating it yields CASSLGQGMGGNTIYF.

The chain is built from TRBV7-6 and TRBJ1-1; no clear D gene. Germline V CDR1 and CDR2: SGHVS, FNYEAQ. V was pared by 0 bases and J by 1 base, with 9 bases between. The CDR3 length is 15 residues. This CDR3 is CASSLAGQANTEAFF. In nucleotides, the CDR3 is TGTGCCAGCAGCTTAGCGGGTCAGGCGAACACTGAAGCTTTCTTT.

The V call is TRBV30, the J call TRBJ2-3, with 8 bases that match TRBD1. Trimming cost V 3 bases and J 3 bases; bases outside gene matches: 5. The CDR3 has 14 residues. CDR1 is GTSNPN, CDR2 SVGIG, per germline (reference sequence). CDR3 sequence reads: CAWSQGASTDTQYF. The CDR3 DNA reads TGTGCCTGGAGCCAGGGGGCAAGTACAGATACGCAGTATTTT.

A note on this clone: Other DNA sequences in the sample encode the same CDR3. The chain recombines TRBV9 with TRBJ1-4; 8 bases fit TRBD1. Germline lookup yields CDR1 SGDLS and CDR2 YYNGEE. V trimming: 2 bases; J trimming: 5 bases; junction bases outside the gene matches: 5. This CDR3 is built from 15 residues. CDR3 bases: TGTGCCAGCAGCGTCGGGACAGGCGGGAATGAAAAACTGTTTTTT. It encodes CASSVGTGGNEKLFF.

The CDR3 spells CASSPTAGGPVEQFF. For the CDR3, the DNA is TGTGCCAGCAGTCCCACAGCGGGAGGGCCAGTTGAGCAGTTCTTC. The J gene is TRBJ2-1, the V gene TRBV11-2; 10 nucleotides match TRBD2. CDR1 is SGHAT, CDR2 FQNNGV, per germline. The V and J ends lost 6 bases and 9 bases, in that order; junction bases with no gene match: 11. The CDR3 spans 15 residues.

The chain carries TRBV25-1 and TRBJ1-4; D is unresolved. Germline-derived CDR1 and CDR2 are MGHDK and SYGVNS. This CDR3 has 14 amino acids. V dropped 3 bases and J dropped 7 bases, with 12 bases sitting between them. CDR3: CASSDESSGEKLFF. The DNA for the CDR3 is TGTGCCAGCAGTGATGAATCCTCGGGTGAAAAACTGTTTTTT.

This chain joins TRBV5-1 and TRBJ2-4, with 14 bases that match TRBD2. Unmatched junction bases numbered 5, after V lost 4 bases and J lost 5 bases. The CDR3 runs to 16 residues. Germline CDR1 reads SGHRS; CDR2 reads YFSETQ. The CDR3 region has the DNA TGCGCCAGCAGCCCTGGACTAGCGGGAGGCCAAAACATTCAGTACTTC. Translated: CASSPGLAGGQNIQYF.

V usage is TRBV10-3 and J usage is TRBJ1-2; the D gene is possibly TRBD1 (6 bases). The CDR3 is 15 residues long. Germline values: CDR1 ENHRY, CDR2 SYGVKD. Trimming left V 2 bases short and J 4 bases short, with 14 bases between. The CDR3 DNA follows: TGTGCCATCAGTGAGGGACCAGGGGAAGGCTATGGCTACACCTTC. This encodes CAISEGPGEGYGYTF.

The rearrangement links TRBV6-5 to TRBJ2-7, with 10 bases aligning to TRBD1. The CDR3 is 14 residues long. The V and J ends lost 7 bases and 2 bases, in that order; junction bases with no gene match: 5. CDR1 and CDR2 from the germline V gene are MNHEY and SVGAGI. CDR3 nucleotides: TGTGCCAGCACTTTAGGACAGGGGGCCTACGAGCAGTACTTC. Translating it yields CASTLGQGAYEQYF.

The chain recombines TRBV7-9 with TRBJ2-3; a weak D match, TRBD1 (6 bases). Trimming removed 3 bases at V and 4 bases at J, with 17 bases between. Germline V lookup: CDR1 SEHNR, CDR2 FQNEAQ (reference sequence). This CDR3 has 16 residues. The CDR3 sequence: CASSFMGAFHPDTQYF. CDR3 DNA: TGTGCCAGCAGCTTTATGGGGGCGTTTCACCCAGATACGCAGTATTTT.

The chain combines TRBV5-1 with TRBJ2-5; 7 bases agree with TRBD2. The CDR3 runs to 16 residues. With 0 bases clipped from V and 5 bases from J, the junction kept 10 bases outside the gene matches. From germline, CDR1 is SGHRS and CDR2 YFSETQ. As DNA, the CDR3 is TGCGCCAGCAGCTTGGCCGCCGGGAGGCCCGGGGAGACCCAGTACTTC. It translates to CASSLAAGRPGETQYF.

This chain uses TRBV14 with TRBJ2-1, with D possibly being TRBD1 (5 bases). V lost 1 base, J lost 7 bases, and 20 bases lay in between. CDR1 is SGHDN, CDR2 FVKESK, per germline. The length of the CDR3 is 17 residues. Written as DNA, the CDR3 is TGTGCCAGCAGCCAAGGGGGCCTAGTCCCCCCCAGGAATGAGCAGTTCTTC. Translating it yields CASSQGGLVPPRNEQFF.

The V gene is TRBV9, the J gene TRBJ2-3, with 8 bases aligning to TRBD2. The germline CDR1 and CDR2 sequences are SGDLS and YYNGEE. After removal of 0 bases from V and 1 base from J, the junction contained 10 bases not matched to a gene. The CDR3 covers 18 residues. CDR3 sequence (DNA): TGTGCCAGCAGCGTAGCCCGAGGAGGAGCGGGAGGCACAGATACGCAGTATTTT. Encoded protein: CASSVARGGAGGTDTQYF.

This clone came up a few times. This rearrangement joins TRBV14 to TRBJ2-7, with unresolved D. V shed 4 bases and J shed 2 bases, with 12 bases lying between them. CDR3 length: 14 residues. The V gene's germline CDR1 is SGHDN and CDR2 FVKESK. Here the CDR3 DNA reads TGTGCCAGCAGCCGAGACCGGGTGACCTACGAGCAGTACTTC. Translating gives CASSRDRVTYEQYF.

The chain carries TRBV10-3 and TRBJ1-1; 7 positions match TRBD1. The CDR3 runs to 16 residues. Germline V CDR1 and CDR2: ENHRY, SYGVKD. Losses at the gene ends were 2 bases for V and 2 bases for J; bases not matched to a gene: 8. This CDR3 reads CAISEDRASTNTEAFF. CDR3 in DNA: TGTGCCATCAGTGAGGACAGGGCTTCCACTAACACTGAAGCTTTCTTT.

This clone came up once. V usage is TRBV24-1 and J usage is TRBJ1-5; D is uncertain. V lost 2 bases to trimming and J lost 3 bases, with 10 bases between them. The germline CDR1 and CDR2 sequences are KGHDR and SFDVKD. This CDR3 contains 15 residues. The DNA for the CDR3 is TGTGCCACCAGTGATTCCCTTCGCGACAATCAGCCCCAGCATTTT. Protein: CATSDSLRDNQPQHF.